What follows is one T cell receptor beta chain and its context. The antigen is not known. The treatment denotes: approximately 18 received Ad26.COV2.S at low or high dose, single or two shots; 5 received placebo; per-sample allocation not given. Material that was analyzed had been drawn on day 63 after the first vaccine or placebo injection. The data belong to a study of Ad26.COV2.S vaccination and SARS-CoV-2 variants. Some clones are missing from TCRdb's copy, which holds only in-frame ones; the method was immunoSEQ multiplex PCR. Of hundreds of thousands of clones detected, around 92% appear once; the ten largest clones hold around 1.5%. V was pared by 0 bases and J by 3 bases, with 8 bases between. There are 14 residues in the CDR3. Looked up from germline, CDR1 is MNHEY and CDR2 is SMNVEV (reference sequence). Study observations and caveats: Spike-specific TCR breadth was greater after Ad26.COV2.S than placebo. From the TCR breadth and depth analyses, total T cell responses may have been underestimated.

This clonotype originated in a person aged 18 to 65 who received the Ad26.COV2.S COVID-19 vaccine or a placebo. The V call is TRBV27, the J call TRBJ1-2; D unclear. This material consisted of peripheral blood, taken in a trial of Ad26.COV2.S vaccine versus placebo. CDR3 bases: TGTGCCAGCAGTTTATCAGGACCCTACTATGGCTACACCTTC. It specifies CASSLSGPYYGYTF.